This TCR beta chain was documented in a study of cytomegalovirus exposure and HLA in healthy donors. Regarding the study as a whole: Indistinguishability led to the exclusion of some V segments, TRBV6-2 and TRBV6-3 included.

Germline assignment: CDR1 SGHNT and CDR2 YENEEA. Trimming at V came to 5 bases and at J to 3 bases, leaving 8 bases not matched to a gene. This CDR3 contains 16 residues. A multiplex PCR was run with 60 Vbeta primers and 13 Jbeta primers. Profiling relied on immunoSEQ multiplex PCR, and the TCRdb table lists in-frame clones only, not all of them. The table has about 170,000 clones, roughly 85% seen once. As concerns this clone: The antigen remains undetermined.

The chain combines TRBV11-3 with TRBJ1-4; 8 bases align to TRBD1. Sequencing was carried out using PBMCs. The sequence came from a man aged 30 to 45 in good health and CMV-seropositive. The CDR3 loop reads CASSPRYRGSNEKLFF. As DNA, the CDR3 is TGTGCCAGCAGCCCGCGGTACAGGGGGTCTAATGAAAAACTGTTTTTT.